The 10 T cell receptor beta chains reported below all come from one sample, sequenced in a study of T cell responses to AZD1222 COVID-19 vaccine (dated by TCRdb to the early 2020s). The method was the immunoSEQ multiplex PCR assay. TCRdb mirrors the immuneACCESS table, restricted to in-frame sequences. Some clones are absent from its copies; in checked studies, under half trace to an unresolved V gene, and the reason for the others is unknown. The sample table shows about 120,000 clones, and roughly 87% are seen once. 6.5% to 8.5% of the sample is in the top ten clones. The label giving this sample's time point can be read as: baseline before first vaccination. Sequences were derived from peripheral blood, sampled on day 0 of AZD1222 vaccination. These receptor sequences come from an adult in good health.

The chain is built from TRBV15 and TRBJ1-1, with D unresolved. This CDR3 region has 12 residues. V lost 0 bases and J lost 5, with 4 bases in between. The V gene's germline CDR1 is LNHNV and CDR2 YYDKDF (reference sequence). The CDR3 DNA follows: TGTGCCACCAGCAGAGATGGGACTGAAGCTTTCTTT. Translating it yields CATSRDGTEAFF.

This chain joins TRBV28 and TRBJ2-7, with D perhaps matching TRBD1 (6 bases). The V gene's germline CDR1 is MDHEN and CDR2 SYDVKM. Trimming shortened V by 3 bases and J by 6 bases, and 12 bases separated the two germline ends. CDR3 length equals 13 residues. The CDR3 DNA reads TGTGCCAGCAGTTTGGCAGGGGTCGGCGAGCAGTACTTC. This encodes CASSLAGVGEQYF.

The CDR3 bases are TGTGCCAGCAGTTACACGGGAGTAAATGAAGCTTTCTTT. It codes for CASSYTGVNEAFF. The gene calls are TRBV6-5 and TRBJ1-1; D not resolved. V lost 2 bases and J lost 7, with 11 bases in between. The CDR3 consists of 13 residues. Per germline, CDR1 MNHEY and CDR2 SVGAGI.

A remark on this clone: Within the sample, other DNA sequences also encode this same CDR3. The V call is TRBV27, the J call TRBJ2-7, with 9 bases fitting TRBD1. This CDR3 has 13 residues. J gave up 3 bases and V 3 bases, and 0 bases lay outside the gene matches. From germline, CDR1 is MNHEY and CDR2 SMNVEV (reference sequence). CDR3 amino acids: CASSLDRGYEQYF. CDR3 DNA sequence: TGTGCCAGCAGTTTGGACAGGGGCTACGAGCAGTACTTC.

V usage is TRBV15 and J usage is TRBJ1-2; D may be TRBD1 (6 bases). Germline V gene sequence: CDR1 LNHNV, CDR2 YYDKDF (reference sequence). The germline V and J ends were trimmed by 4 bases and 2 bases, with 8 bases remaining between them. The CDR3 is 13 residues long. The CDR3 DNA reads TGTGCCACCAGCAAAGACAGGAACTATGGCTACACCTTC. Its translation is CATSKDRNYGYTF.

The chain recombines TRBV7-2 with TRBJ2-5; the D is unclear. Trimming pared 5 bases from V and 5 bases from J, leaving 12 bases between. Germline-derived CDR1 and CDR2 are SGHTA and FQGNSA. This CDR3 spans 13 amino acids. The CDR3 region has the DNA TGTGCCAGCAGCCTGGGCCGTCGGGAGACCCAGTACTTC. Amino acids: CASSLGRRETQYF.

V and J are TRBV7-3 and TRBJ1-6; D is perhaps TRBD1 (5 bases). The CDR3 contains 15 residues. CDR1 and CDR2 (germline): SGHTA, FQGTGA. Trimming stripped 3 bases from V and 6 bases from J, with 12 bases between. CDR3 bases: TGTGCCAGCAGCTTGGGCCAGGGCCTTAATTCACCCCTCCACTTT. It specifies CASSLGQGLNSPLHF.

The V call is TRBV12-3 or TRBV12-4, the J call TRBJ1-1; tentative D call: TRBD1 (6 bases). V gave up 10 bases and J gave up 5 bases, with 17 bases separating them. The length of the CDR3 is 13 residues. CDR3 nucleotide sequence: TGTGCCACCAAAGGGGGGTGGCAGACTGAAGCTTTCTTT. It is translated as CATKGGWQTEAFF.

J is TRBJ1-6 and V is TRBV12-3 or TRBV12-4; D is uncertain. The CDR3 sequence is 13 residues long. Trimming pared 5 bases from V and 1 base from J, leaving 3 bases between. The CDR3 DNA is TGTGCCAGCAGTCCGTCCTATAATTCACCCCTCCACTTT. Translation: CASSPSYNSPLHF.

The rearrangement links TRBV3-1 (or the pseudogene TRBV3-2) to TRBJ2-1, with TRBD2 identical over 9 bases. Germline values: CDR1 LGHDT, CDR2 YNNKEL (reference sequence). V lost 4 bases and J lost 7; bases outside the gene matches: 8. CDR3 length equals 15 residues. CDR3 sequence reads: CASSLLAGLYNEQFF. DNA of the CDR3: TGTGCCAGCAGCCTACTAGCGGGTCTCTATAATGAGCAGTTCTTC.